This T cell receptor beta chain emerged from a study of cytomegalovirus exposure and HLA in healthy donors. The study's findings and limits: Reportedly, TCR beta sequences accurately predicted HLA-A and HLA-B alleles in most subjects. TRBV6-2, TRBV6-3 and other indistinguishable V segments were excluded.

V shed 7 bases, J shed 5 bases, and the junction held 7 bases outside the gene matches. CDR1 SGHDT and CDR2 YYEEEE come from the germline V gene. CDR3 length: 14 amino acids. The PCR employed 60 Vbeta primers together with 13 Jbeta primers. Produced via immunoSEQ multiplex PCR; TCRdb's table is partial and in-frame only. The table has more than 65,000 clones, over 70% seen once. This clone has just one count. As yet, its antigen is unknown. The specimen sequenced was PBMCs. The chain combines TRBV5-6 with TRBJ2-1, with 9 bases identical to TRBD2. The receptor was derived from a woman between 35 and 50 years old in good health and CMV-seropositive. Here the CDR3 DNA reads TGTGCCAGCGGCGGGGGGGCTTTAGACAATGAGCAGTTCTTC. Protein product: CASGGGALDNEQFF.